This T cell receptor beta chain was recovered during a study of T cell repertoires in cytomegalovirus infection. Across the whole study: Matching HLA type and CMV infection were both indicated by public TCR beta signatures.

As for this clonotype: Its antigen remains unknown.

The CDR3 loop spans 12 amino acids. Germline CDR1 reads SGHTA; CDR2 reads FQGNSA. Trimming pared 1 base from V and 7 bases from J, leaving 8 bases between. TCRdb re-derived calls from the reads in MiXCR, one entry per CDR3 protein. This table has approximately 730,000 distinct CDR3 sequences, around 30% appearing once. The receptor's source is a human donor in good health (CMV status not recorded). Some clones in this sample may be carry-over from other donors' samples. The rearrangement links TRBV7-2 to TRBJ2-7; D gene unclear. The input for sequencing was cultured PBMCs, taken from culture after CMV antigen stimulation. The CDR3 loop is CASSLGPSEQYF. As DNA, the CDR3 is TGTGCCAGCAGCTTAGGCCCCTCTGAGCAGTACTTC.